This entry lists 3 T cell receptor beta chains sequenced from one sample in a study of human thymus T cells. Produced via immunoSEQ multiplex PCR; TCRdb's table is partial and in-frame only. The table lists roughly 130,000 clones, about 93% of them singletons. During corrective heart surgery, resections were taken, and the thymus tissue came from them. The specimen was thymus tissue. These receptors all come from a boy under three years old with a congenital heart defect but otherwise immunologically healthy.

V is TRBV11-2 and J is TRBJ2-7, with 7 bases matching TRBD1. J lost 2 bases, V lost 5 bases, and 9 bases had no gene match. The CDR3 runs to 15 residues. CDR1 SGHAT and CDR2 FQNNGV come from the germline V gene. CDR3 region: CASSRRGTDPYEQYF. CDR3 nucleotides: TGTGCCAGCAGCCGTCGTGGGACAGACCCCTACGAGCAGTACTTC.

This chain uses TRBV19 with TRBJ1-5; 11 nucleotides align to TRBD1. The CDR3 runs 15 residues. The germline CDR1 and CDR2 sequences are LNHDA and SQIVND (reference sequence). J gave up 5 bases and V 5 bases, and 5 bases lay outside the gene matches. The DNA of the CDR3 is TGTGCCAGTAGTGGAGGACAGGGGGCGGATCAGCCCCAGCATTTT. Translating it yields CASSGGQGADQPQHF.

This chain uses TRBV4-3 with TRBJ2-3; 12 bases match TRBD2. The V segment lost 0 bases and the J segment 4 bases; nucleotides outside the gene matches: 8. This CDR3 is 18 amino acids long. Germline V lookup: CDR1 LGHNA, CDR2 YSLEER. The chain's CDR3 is CASSQDPSGGAKADTQYF. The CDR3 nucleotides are TGCGCCAGCAGCCAAGACCCTAGCGGGGGGGCAAAGGCAGATACGCAGTATTTT.